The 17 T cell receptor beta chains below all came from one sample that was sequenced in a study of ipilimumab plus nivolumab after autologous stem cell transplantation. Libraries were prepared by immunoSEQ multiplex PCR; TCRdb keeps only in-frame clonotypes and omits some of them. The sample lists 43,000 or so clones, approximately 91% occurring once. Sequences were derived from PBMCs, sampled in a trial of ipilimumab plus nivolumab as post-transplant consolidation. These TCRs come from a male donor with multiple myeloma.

The CDR3 protein is CASSKLSPGQAPCGYTF. The CDR3, as DNA: TGTGCCAGCAGCAAGTTGAGTCCGGGACAGGCACCTTGCGGCTACACCTTC. The J gene is TRBJ1-2, the V gene TRBV21-1; the table calls TRBD1, which could not be checked here. TRBV21-1 is assigned pseudogene status. This CDR3 has 17 residues.

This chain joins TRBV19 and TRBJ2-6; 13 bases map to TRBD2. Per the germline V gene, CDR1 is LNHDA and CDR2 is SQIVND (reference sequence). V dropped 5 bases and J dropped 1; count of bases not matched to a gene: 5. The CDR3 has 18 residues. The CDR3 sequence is CASSPGLAGESGANVLTF. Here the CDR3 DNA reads TGTGCCAGTAGTCCAGGACTAGCGGGAGAATCTGGGGCCAACGTCCTGACTTTC.

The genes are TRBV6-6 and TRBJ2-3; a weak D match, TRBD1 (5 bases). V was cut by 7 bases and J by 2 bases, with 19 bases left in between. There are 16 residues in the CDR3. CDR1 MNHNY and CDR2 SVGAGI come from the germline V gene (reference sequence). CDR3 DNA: TGTGCCAGCACACCTTGGGCCCCAGGGAACACAGATACGCAGTATTTT. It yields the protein CASTPWAPGNTDTQYF.

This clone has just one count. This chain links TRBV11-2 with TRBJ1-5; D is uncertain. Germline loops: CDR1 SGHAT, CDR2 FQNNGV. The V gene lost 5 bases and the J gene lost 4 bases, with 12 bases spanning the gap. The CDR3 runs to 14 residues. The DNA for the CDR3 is TGTGCCAGCAGCCCAGACACCAGTAATCAGCCCCAGCATTTT. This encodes CASSPDTSNQPQHF.

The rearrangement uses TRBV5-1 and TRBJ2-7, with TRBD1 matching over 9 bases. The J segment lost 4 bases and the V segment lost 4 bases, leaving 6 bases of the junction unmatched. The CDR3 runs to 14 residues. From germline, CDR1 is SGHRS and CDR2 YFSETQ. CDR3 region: CASSPDRGGYEQYF. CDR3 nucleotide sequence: TGCGCCAGCAGCCCGGACAGGGGCGGGTACGAGCAGTACTTC. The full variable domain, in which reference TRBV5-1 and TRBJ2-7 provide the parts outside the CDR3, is KAGVTQTPRYLIKTRGQQVTLSCSPISGHRSVSWYQQTPGQGLQFLFEYFSETQRNKGNFPGRFSGRQFSNSRSEMNVSTLELGDSALYLCASSPDRGGYEQYFGPGTRLTVT.

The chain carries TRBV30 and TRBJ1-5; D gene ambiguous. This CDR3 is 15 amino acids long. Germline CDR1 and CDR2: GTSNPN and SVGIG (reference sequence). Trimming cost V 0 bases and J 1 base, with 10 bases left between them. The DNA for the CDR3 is TGTGCCTGGAGTGTATACCAGAGCAGCAATCAGCCCCAGCATTTT. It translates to CAWSVYQSSNQPQHF.

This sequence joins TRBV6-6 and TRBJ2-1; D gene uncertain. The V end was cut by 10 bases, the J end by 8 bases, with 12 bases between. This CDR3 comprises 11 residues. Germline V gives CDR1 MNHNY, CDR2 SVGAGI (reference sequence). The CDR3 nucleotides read TGTGCCATAGGTAGGTTAGATGAGCAGTTCTTC. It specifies CAIGRLDEQFF.

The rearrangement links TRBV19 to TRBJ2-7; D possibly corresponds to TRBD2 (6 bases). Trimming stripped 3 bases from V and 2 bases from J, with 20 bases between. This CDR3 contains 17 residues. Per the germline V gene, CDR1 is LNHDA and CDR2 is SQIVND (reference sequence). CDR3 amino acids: CASSMPRRGGKAYEQYF. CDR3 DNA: TGTGCCAGTAGTATGCCCCGGCGTGGGGGGAAGGCCTACGAGCAGTACTTC.

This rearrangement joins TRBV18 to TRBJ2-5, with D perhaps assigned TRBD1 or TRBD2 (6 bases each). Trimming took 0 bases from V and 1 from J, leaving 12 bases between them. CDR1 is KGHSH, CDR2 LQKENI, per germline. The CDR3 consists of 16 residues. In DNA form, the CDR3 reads TGTGCCAGCTCACCACCGTCGGGGGCCCTCCAAGAGACCCAGTACTTC. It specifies CASSPPSGALQETQYF.

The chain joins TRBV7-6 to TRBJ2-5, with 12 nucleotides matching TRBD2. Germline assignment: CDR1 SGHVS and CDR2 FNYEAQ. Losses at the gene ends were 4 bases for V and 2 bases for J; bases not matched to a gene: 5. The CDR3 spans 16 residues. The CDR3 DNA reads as TGTGCCAGCAGCTCTCTTGGACTAGCGGGACAAGAGACCCAGTACTTC. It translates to CASSSLGLAGQETQYF.

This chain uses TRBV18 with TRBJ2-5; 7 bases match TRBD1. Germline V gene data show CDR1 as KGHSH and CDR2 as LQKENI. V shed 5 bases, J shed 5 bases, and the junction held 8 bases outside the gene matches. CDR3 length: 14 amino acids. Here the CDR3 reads CASSTDREVETQYF. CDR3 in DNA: TGTGCCAGCTCAACCGACAGGGAAGTTGAGACCCAGTACTTC.

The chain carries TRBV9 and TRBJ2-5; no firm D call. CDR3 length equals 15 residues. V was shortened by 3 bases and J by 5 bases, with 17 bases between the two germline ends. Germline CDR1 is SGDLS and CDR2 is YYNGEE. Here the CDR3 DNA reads TGTGCCAGCAGCGCCTACCACAGTCAGACGGAGACCCAGTACTTC. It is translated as CASSAYHSQTETQYF.

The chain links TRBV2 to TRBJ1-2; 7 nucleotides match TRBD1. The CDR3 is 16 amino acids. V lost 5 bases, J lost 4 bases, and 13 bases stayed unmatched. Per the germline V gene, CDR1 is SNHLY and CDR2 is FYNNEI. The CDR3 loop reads CASSQSHLGQSYGYTF. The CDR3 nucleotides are TGTGCCAGCAGTCAATCCCACCTGGGACAGAGCTATGGCTACACCTTC.

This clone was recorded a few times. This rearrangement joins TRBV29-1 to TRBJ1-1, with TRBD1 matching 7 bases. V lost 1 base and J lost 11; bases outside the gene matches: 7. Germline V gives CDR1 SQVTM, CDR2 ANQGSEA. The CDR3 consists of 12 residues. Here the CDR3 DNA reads TGCAGCGTTGAAGGACAGGGTGGGTGGGCTTTCTTT. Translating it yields CSVEGQGGWAFF. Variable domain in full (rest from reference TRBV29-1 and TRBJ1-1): SAVISQKPSRDICQRGTSLTIQCQVDSQVTMMFWYRQQPGQSLTLIATANQGSEATYESGFVIDKFPISRPNLTFSTLTVSNMSPEDSSIYLCSVEGQGGWAFFGQGTRLTVV.

CDR3 sequence: CASSAYRDTTIYEQYF. As DNA, the CDR3 is TGCGCCAGCAGTGCATACCGGGACACCACGATCTACGAGCAGTACTTC. This sequence joins TRBV10-1 and TRBJ2-7; TRBD1 is a possible D gene (6 bases). The CDR3 has 16 residues. V was clipped by 4 bases and J by 3 bases, with 19 bases between them. Per the germline V gene, CDR1 is WNHNN and CDR2 is SYGVQD (reference sequence).

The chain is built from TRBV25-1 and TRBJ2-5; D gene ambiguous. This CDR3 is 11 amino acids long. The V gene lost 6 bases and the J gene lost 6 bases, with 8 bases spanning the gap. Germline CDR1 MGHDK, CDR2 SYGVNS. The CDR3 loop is CASSLKQTQYF. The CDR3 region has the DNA TGTGCCAGCAGCCTCAAGCAGACCCAGTACTTC.

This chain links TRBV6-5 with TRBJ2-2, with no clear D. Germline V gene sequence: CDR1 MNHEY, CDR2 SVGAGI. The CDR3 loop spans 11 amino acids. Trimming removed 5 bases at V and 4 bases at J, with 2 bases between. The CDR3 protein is CASSTTGELFF. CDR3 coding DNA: TGTGCCAGCAGTACCACCGGGGAGCTGTTTTTT.